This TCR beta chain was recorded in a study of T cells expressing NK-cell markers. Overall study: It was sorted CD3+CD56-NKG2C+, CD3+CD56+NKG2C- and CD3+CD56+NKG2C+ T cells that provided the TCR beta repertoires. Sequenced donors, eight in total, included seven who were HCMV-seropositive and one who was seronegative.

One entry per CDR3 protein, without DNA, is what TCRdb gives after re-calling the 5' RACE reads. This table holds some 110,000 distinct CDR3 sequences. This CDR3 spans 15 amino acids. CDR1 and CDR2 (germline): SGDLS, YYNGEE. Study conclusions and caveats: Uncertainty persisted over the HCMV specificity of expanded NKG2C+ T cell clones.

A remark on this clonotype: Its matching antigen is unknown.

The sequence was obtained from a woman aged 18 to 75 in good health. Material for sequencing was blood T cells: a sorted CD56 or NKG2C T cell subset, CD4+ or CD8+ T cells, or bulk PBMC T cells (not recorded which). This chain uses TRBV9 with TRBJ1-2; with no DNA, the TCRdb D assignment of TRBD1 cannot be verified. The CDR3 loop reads CASSVAADRGYGYTF.